The 6 T cell receptor beta chains below were found in one sample sequenced in a study of T cell clonality in common variable immunodeficiency. TCRdb's copy holds only in-frame clones and misses some; the assay was immunoSEQ multiplex PCR. This sample comprises about 45,000 clones, none seen once only. The specimen sequenced was peripheral blood mononuclear cells. The receptors stem from a person aged 18 to 75 in good health.

This clone occurred many times. The read terminates 3 residues before the CDR3 end, so the remaining end is supplied by the germline J gene. The J gene is TRBJ1-1, the V gene TRBV9, with 8 bases that match TRBD1. The ends lost 3 bases at V and 0 bases at J; junction bases unmatched: 7. The CDR3 extends over 16 amino acids. CDR1 and CDR2 from the germline V gene are SGDLS and YYNGEE. The CDR3 reads CASSAGQGRVNTEAFF. CDR3 DNA (partial): TGTGCCAGCAGCGCCGGACAGGGCAGGGTGAACACTGAA. The full variable domain, its missing parts supplied by reference TRBV9 and TRBJ1-1, is DSGVTQTPKHLITATGQRVTLRCSPRSGDLSVYWYQQSLDQGLQFLIQYYNGEERAKGNILERFSAQQFPDLHSELNLSSLELGDSALYFCASSAGQGRVNTEAFFGQGTRLTVV.

This clone was seen at least ten times. The read ends 3 residues before the CDR3 terminus; that terminus is restored from the germline J gene. The V call is TRBV7-2, the J call TRBJ2-5; possibly TRBD1 for D (5 bases). V was pared by 1 base and J by 4 bases, with 13 bases between. This CDR3 is 15 amino acids long. CDR1 is SGHTA and CDR2 is FQGNSA in the germline V gene. CDR3 sequence: CASSLGPGRLETQYF. The DNA read from the CDR3 is TGTGCCAGCAGCTTAGGTCCAGGGCGATTAGAGACC.

The table lists this clone with many counts. The CDR3 is cut off 3 residues early in the read; its end comes from the germline J gene. The V and J genes are TRBV6-1 and TRBJ2-6; D is possibly TRBD1 (5 bases). This CDR3 spans 17 amino acids. CDR1 is MNHNS, CDR2 SASEGT, per germline. Trimming pared 2 bases from V and 2 bases from J, leaving 13 bases between. CDR3 DNA (partial): TGTGCCAGCAGTGAACAGGGTCTAAGGGCTGGGGCCAACGTC. Protein product: CASSEQGLRAGANV. The full CDR3 reads CASSEQGLRAGANVLTF.

This clone was seen repeatedly, ten times or more. The read is 3 residues too short to cover the CDR3 end, so that end is filled in from the germline J gene. The rearrangement links TRBV20-1 to TRBJ2-3, with D perhaps TRBD1 or TRBD2 (5 bases each). V lost 6 bases to trimming and J lost 2 bases, with 15 bases between them. This CDR3 is 14 amino acids long. The V gene's germline CDR1 is DFQATT and CDR2 SNEGSKA (reference sequence). The CDR3 DNA, read in part, is TGCAGTGCGGGGAGCATGGGGCTCACAGATACG. Protein product: CSAGSMGLTDT. In full, the CDR3 is CSAGSMGLTDTQYF.

At least ten counts were recorded for this clone. The read comes to an end 3 residues before the CDR3 does, leaving the germline J gene to fill in the end. The rearrangement joins TRBV28 to TRBJ2-1; 10 bases are a match to TRBD2. This CDR3 is built from 16 residues. J lost 2 bases, V lost 5 bases, and 6 bases had no gene match. The germline V gene has CDR1 MDHEN and CDR2 SYDVKM. CDR3 DNA (partial): TGTGCCAGCAGTATCTCTAGCGGGAGCCCCTACAATGAG. This translates into CASSISSGSPYNE. The CDR3, in full, reads CASSISSGSPYNEQFF.

This clone was seen only a few times. The DNA ends 3 residues before the CDR3 does, and the rest of the CDR3 is filled in from the germline J gene. The gene calls are TRBV25-1 and TRBJ2-5; 10 nucleotides line up with TRBD1. In germline, CDR1 is MGHDK, CDR2 SYGVNS. The CDR3 runs to 16 residues. With V trimmed by 2 bases and J by 5 bases, 8 bases remained unmatched. Here the CDR3 reads CASSETETGGAETQYF. The sequenced part of the CDR3 DNA is TGTGCCAGCAGTGAAACGGAGACAGGGGGCGCGGAGACC.